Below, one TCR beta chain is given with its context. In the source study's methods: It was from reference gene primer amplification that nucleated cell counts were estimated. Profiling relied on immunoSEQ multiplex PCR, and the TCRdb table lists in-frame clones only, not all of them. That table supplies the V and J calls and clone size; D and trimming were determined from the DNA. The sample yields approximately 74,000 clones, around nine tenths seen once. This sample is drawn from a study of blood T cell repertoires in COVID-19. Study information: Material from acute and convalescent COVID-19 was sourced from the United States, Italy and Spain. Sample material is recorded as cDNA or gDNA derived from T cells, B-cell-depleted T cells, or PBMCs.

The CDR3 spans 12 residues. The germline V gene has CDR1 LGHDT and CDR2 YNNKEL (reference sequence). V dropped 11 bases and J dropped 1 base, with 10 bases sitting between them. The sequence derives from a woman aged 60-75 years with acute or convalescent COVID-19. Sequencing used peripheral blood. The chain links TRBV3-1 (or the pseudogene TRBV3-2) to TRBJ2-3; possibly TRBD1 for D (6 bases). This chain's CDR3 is CAAGGGTDTQYF. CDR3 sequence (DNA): TGTGCCGCTGGGGGCGGCACAGATACGCAGTATTTT.